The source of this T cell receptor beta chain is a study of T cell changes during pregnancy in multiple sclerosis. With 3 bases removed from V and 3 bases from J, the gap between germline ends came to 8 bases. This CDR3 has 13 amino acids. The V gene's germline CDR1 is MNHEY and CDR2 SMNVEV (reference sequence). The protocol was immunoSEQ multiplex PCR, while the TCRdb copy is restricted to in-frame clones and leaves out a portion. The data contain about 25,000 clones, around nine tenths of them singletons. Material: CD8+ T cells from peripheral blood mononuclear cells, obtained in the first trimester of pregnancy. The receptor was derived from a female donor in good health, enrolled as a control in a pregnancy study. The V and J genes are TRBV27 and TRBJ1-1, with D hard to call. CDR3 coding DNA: TGTGCCAGCAGTTTTGCGGCCGACACTGAAGCTTTCTTT. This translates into CASSFAADTEAFF.